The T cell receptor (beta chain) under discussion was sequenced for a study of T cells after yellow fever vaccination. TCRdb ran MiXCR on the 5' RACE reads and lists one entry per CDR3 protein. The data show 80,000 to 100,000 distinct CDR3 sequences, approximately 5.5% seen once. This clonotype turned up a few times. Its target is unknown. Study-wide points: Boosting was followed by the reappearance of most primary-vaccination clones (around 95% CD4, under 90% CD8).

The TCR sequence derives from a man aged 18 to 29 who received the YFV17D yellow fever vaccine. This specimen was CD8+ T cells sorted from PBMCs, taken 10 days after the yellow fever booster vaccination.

CDR3 protein: CASSWKPGQGWYEQYF. The CDR3 DNA is TGTGCCAGCAGTTGGAAACCGGGACAGGGGTGGTACGAGCAGTACTTC. The rearrangement joins TRBV6-2 or TRBV6-3 to TRBJ2-7, with 10 bases identical to TRBD1. CDR1 MNHEY and CDR2 SVGEGT come from the germline V gene. J was trimmed by 4 bases and V by 4 bases; bases with no gene match: 10. CDR3 length: 16 residues.